Below are 10 T cell receptor beta chains sequenced from a single sample in a study of blood T cell repertoires in COVID-19. This table comes from immunoSEQ multiplex PCR, and its TCRdb copy is limited to in-frame clones, with some not included. The table has some 110,000 clones, approximately 87% seen once; the top ten hold around 14%. Sequencing was performed on peripheral blood. The receptors stem from a middle-aged man with acute or convalescent COVID-19.

The chain couples TRBV24-1 to TRBJ2-2; D unclear. The CDR3 contains 13 residues. Looked up from germline, CDR1 is KGHDR and CDR2 is SFDVKD. V gave up 5 bases and J gave up 4 bases, with 7 bases separating them. CDR3 nucleotide sequence: TGTGCCACCAGTGTGACTCTCACCGGGGAGCTGTTTTTT. Translation gives CATSVTLTGELFF.

This chain uses TRBV11-3 with TRBJ2-2; no reliable D call. Per the germline V gene, CDR1 is SGHNT and CDR2 is YENEEA. The CDR3 length is 13 residues. The V end was cut by 4 bases, the J end by 4 bases, with 7 bases between. CDR3 coding DNA: TGTGCCAGCAGCTCGTACACCACCGGGGAGCTGTTTTTT. Protein: CASSSYTTGELFF.

The sample holds a few counts of this clone. The chain has TRBV11-2 and TRBJ2-1; D is perhaps TRBD2 (5 bases). Germline CDR1 reads SGHAT; CDR2 reads FQNNGV. CDR3 length: 14 residues. V was pared by 5 bases and J by 10 bases, with 18 bases between. The CDR3 reads CASSPLLRAKEQFF. The CDR3 DNA reads as TGTGCCAGCAGCCCATTGTTGAGGGCCAAGGAGCAGTTCTTC.

The V and J genes are TRBV27 and TRBJ1-1; maybe TRBD1 (6 bases). This CDR3 spans 14 amino acids. The V gene's germline CDR1 is MNHEY and CDR2 SMNVEV (reference sequence). V lost 6 bases and J 5 bases, leaving 16 bases between the germline ends. In nucleotides, the CDR3 is TGTGCCAGCAGCTCTTGGGGGCCCGGGACTGAAGCTTTCTTT. Amino acid sequence: CASSSWGPGTEAFF.

V and J are TRBV5-4 and TRBJ1-2; TRBD1 matches 7 bases. This CDR3 contains 13 residues. The J segment lost 5 bases and the V segment lost 0 bases, leaving 1 base of the junction unmatched. Looked up from germline, CDR1 is SGHNT and CDR2 is YYREEE (reference sequence). The CDR3 sequence is CASSLEGAYGYTF. The CDR3 DNA reads TGTGCCAGCAGCTTGGAGGGGGCGTATGGCTACACCTTC.

This clone has a handful of counts. The V and J genes are TRBV19 and TRBJ2-3; 11 bases are shared with TRBD2. V lost 4 bases, J lost 2 bases, and 5 bases stayed unmatched. Germline CDR1 and CDR2: LNHDA and SQIVND (reference sequence). The CDR3 loop spans 16 amino acids. In nucleotides, the CDR3 is TGTGCCAGTAGTAACCTGGGACTAGCGGACACAGATACGCAGTATTTT. This codes for CASSNLGLADTDTQYF.

J is TRBJ2-5 and V is TRBV5-1; 9 bases map to TRBD2. The ends lost 0 bases at V and 1 base at J; junction bases unmatched: 7. This CDR3 is built from 17 residues. CDR1 is SGHRS and CDR2 is YFSETQ in the germline V gene. The CDR3 DNA reads TGCGCCAGCAGCTTGGGGCCTCTGACTAGCGGCCAAGAGACCCAGTACTTC. It translates to CASSLGPLTSGQETQYF.

This sequence joins TRBV11-3 and TRBJ1-1; D not certain. With 5 bases removed from V and 2 bases from J, the gap between germline ends came to 18 bases. Germline V gene lookup returns CDR1 SGHNT and CDR2 YENEEA. The CDR3 has 16 residues. The DNA of the CDR3 is TGTGCCAGCAGCCCGAGCCCCTCTACAGTAAACACTGAAGCTTTCTTT. Translating gives CASSPSPSTVNTEAFF.

CDR3 coding DNA: TGTGCCAGTAGTTGGGACAGGCACAGCTCTGGGGCCAACGTCCTGACTTTC. This encodes CASSWDRHSSGANVLTF. The chain has TRBV19 and TRBJ2-6; TRBD1 agrees at 8 bases. Unmatched junction bases numbered 6, after V lost 5 bases and J lost 0 bases. The CDR3 sequence is 17 residues long. Per the germline V gene, CDR1 is LNHDA and CDR2 is SQIVND (reference sequence).

This clone was seen repeatedly, ten times or more. This chain uses TRBV6-2 or TRBV6-3 with TRBJ2-5; D is uncertain. Looked up from germline, CDR1 is MNHEY and CDR2 is SVGEGT. The CDR3 consists of 12 residues. Trimming took 2 bases from V and 9 from J, leaving 10 bases between them. The CDR3 DNA reads as TGTGCCAGCAGTTACGGGTCGGCGGCCCAGTACTTC. It codes for CASSYGSAAQYF.